This TCR beta chain was identified during a study of technical replicates of blood from several donors. This clone was detected once. The CDR3 has 15 residues. Germline V lookup: CDR1 SGHRS, CDR2 YFSETQ. Unmatched junction bases numbered 7, after V lost 2 bases and J lost 4 bases. Assay: immunoSEQ multiplex PCR; the TCRdb copy retains only in-frame clones and omits some. The sample holds 55,000 to 80,000 clones, approximately 97% seen once. The gene calls are TRBV5-1 and TRBJ2-5; the match to TRBD1 covers 8 bases. This clonotype was sampled from a human donor in good health. Sequenced material: T cells isolated from PBMCs. The chain's CDR3 is CASSFEQGVRETQYF. DNA for the CDR3: TGCGCCAGCAGCTTTGAACAGGGGGTGAGAGAGACCCAGTACTTC.